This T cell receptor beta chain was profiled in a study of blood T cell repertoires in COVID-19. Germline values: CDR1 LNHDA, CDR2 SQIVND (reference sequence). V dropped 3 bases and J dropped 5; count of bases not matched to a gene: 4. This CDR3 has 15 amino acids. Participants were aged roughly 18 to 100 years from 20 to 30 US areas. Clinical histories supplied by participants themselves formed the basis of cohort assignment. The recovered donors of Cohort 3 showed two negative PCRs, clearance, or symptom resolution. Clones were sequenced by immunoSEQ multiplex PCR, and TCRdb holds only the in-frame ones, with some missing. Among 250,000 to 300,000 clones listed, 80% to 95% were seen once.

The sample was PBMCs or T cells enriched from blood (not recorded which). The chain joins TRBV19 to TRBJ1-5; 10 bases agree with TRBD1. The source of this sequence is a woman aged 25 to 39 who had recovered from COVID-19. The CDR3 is CASSIPGTGDQPQHF. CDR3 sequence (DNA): TGTGCCAGTAGTATCCCCGGGACAGGGGATCAGCCCCAGCATTTT.